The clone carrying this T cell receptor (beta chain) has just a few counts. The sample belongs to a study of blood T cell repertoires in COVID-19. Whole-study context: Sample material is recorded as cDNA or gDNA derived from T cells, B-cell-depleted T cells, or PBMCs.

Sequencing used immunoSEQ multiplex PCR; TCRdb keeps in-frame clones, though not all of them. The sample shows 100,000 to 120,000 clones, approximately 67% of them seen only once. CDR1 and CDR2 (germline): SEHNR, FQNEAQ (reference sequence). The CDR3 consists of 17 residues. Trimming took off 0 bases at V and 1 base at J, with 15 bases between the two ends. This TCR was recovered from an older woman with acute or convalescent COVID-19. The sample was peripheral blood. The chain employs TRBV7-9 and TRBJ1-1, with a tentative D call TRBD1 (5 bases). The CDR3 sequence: CASSLARGGVPNTEAFF. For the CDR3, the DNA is TGTGCCAGCAGCTTAGCGCGGGGGGGTGTCCCGAACACTGAAGCTTTCTTT.